The 8 T cell receptor beta chains below were found in one sample sequenced in a study of spatial heterogeneity in lung cancer. MiXCR was run by TCRdb on the 5' RACE reads, yielding one entry per CDR3 protein. The sample lists about 92,000 distinct CDR3 sequences; less than 15% were seen once. Specified time point: sample taken at primary tumor resection. Tumor, nontumor lung or frozen PBMC supplied whole RNA that was sequenced unsorted. The sequences come from PBMCs, collected at surgery. These receptors all come from a male donor with early-stage non-small cell lung cancer.

This clonotype has a count of ten or more. This chain links TRBV7-2 with TRBJ2-5; D possibly uses TRBD1 or TRBD2 (6 bases each). This CDR3 is built from 16 residues. CDR1 is SGHTA, CDR2 FQGNSA, per germline. V lost 3 bases, J lost 1 base, and 15 bases lay in between. DNA of the CDR3: TGTGCCAGCAGCTTCTCAGGAGGGGGTTCCCAAGAGACCCAGTACTTC. It translates to CASSFSGGGSQETQYF.

This chain connects TRBV29-1 to TRBJ1-1; D gene unclear. V was clipped by 4 bases and J by 4 bases, with 7 bases between them. The V gene's germline CDR1 is SQVTM and CDR2 ANQGSEA. The CDR3 length is 11 residues. In nucleotides, the CDR3 is TGCAGCGTTGGGGTGACCACTGAAGCTTTCTTT. Encoded protein: CSVGVTTEAFF.

Regarding this clonotype: The junction shows a germline mismatch at one end, possibly a read error. The gene calls are TRBV12-3 or TRBV12-4 and TRBJ1-5; tentatively, D is TRBD1 (5 bases). The CDR3 length is 16 residues. In DNA form, the CDR3 reads TGTGTCAGCAGTGTGGCGGGGGGGATAAGCAATCAGCCCCAGCATTTT. This encodes CVSSVAGGISNQPQHF.

Ten or more counts support this clonotype. The chain couples TRBV28 to TRBJ2-7; D not resolved. Trimming took off 5 bases at V and 7 bases at J, with 18 bases between the two ends. This CDR3 is built from 14 residues. Germline V CDR1 and CDR2: MDHEN, SYDVKM. CDR3 amino acids: CASSPEATLVEQYF. CDR3 nucleotide sequence: TGTGCCAGCAGTCCCGAGGCAACCCTCGTTGAGCAGTACTTC.

This clonotype was found a few times. The chain is built from TRBV5-1 and TRBJ2-1; D is ambiguous. Germline V CDR1 and CDR2: SGHRS, YFSETQ. V lost 3 bases, J lost 0 bases, and 10 bases lay in between. The CDR3 has 15 amino acids. The CDR3 loop reads CASSSDAYSYNEQFF. CDR3 DNA: TGCGCCAGCAGCTCGGACGCATACTCCTACAATGAGCAGTTCTTC.

The chain recombines TRBV20-1 with TRBJ1-4; TRBD1 is a possible D gene (6 bases). Germline-derived CDR1 and CDR2 are DFQATT and SNEGSKA (reference sequence). The CDR3 contains 15 residues. Trimming took 5 bases from V and 0 from J, leaving 13 bases between them. In nucleotides, the CDR3 is TGCAGTGCTCGACTCCACAGGGCAACTAATGAAAAACTGTTTTTT. Protein sequence: CSARLHRATNEKLFF.

About this clonotype itself: The junction departs from the called germline gene at one end, perhaps through a read error. This sequence joins TRBV7-7 and TRBJ2-3, with D hard to call. This CDR3 is 13 amino acids long. The germline CDR1 and CDR2 sequences are SSHAT and FNYEAQ (reference sequence). The CDR3 region has the DNA TGTGCTAGCACCGAAAGGCCTACAGATACGCAGTATTTT. Translation gives CASTERPTDTQYF.

The rearrangement links TRBV12-3 or TRBV12-4 to TRBJ1-5, with unresolved D. The CDR3 sequence is 15 residues long. V lost 3 bases and J 2 bases, leaving 11 bases between the germline ends. CDR3 amino acids: CASSFMGWGNQPQHF. DNA of the CDR3: TGTGCCAGCAGTTTCATGGGGTGGGGCAATCAGCCCCAGCATTTT.